Listed below are T cell receptor beta chains from one sample, sequenced in a study of cytomegalovirus exposure and HLA in healthy donors. The protocol was immunoSEQ multiplex PCR, while the TCRdb copy is restricted to in-frame clones and leaves out a portion. The table lists approximately 160,000 clones, around 75% of them singletons, with 1.5% to 2% in the top ten. The specimen sequenced was PBMCs. These receptors originate from a human donor in good health. CDR3s include the opening cysteine and the closing phenylalanine or tryptophan. The order of the fields is CDR3 protein, CDR3 DNA, clone size, D gene, J gene, V gene. D genes are given only for firm matches. Size is stated for part of the rows, as once, few or many counts, or as a class when the clone is expanded.

CDR3 protein: CASSIVRTDYSNQPQHF
CDR3 DNA: TGTGCCAGTAGTATCGTTCGGACAGATTATAGCAATCAGCCCCAGCATTTT
clone size: -
D gene: -
J gene: TRBJ1-5
V gene: TRBV19

CDR3 protein: CASSIVASGGAHNEQFF
CDR3 DNA: TGTGCCAGTAGTATAGTGGCTAGCGGGGGGGCTCACAATGAGCAGTTCTTC
clone size: -
D gene: TRBD2
J gene: TRBJ2-1
V gene: TRBV19

CDR3 protein: CASSVDRETEAFF
CDR3 DNA: TGTGCCAGCAGTGTCGACAGGGAAACTGAAGCTTTCTTT
clone size: -
D gene: TRBD1
J gene: TRBJ1-1
V gene: TRBV6-6

CDR3 protein: CASRKLAGGRTNTQYF
CDR3 DNA: TGTGCCAGCAGGAAACTAGCGGGGGGGCGCACAAATACGCAGTATTTT
clone size: -
D gene: TRBD2
J gene: TRBJ2-3
V gene: TRBV7-6

CDR3 protein: CASSYSTVKKNIQYF
CDR3 DNA: TGTGCCAGCAGTTACAGTACAGTGAAAAAAAACATTCAGTACTTC
clone size: -
D gene: -
J gene: TRBJ2-4
V gene: TRBV6-5

CDR3 protein: CASSQDPGGLQETQYF
CDR3 DNA: TGCGCCAGCAGCCAAGATCCCGGGGGACTACAAGAGACCCAGTACTTC
clone size: -
D gene: TRBD2
J gene: TRBJ2-5
V gene: TRBV4-3

CDR3 protein: CASSSRTGYTGELFF
CDR3 DNA: TGTGCCAGCAGTTCGAGGACAGGGTACACCGGGGAGCTGTTTTTT
clone size: -
D gene: TRBD1
J gene: TRBJ2-2
V gene: TRBV6-5

CDR3 protein: CASMQGGYEQYF
CDR3 DNA: TGTGCCAGCATGCAGGGTGGGTACGAGCAGTACTTC
clone size: -
D gene: -
J gene: TRBJ2-7
V gene: TRBV7-9

CDR3 protein: CALQQGVHGYTF
CDR3 DNA: TGCGCCCTCCAACAGGGGGTCCATGGCTACACCTTC
clone size: -
D gene: TRBD1
J gene: TRBJ1-2
V gene: TRBV10-2

CDR3 protein: CASSTGLAGSSTGELFF
CDR3 DNA: TGTGCCAGCAGCACCGGACTAGCGGGGTCCAGCACCGGGGAGCTGTTTTTT
clone size: -
D gene: TRBD2
J gene: TRBJ2-2
V gene: TRBV5-4

CDR3 protein: CASSPLRDRVFRQYF
CDR3 DNA: TGTGCCAGCAGTCCCCTCCGGGACAGGGTGTTTAGGCAGTACTTC
clone size: -
D gene: TRBD1
J gene: TRBJ2-7
V gene: TRBV27

CDR3 protein: CASSARGANTEAFF
CDR3 DNA: TGTGCCAGCAGCGCCAGGGGCGCGAACACTGAAGCTTTCTTT
clone size: -
D gene: -
J gene: TRBJ1-1
V gene: TRBV7-6

CDR3 protein: CSVTRDRITSTDTQYF
CDR3 DNA: TGCAGCGTAACCAGGGACAGGATCACTAGCACAGATACGCAGTATTTT
clone size: -
D gene: TRBD1
J gene: TRBJ2-3
V gene: TRBV29-1

CDR3 protein: CASSYEFTQPQHF
CDR3 DNA: TGTGCCAGCAGTTACGAGTTCACTCAGCCCCAGCATTTT
clone size: once
D gene: -
J gene: TRBJ1-5
V gene: TRBV6-6

CDR3 protein: CASSQDRTGSNQPQHF
CDR3 DNA: TGTGCCAGCAGCCAAGATCGGACAGGGAGCAATCAGCCCCAGCATTTT
clone size: -
D gene: TRBD1
J gene: TRBJ1-5
V gene: TRBV4-2

CDR3 protein: CATHRQGGMNTEAFF
CDR3 DNA: TGTGCCACCCACCGACAGGGGGGAATGAACACTGAAGCTTTCTTT
clone size: -
D gene: TRBD1
J gene: TRBJ1-1
V gene: TRBV10-3

CDR3 protein: CASGHSTGELFF
CDR3 DNA: TGTGCTAGTGGGCACTCTACCGGGGAGCTGTTTTTT
clone size: -
D gene: -
J gene: TRBJ2-2
V gene: TRBV12-5

CDR3 protein: CASGERSYNEQFF
CDR3 DNA: TGTGCCAGTGGTGAACGGTCCTACAATGAGCAGTTCTTC
clone size: -
D gene: -
J gene: TRBJ2-1
V gene: TRBV19

CDR3 protein: CASSPSLLGRGYEQYF
CDR3 DNA: TGCGCCAGCAGCCCCTCTCTCTTGGGCAGGGGCTACGAGCAGTACTTC
clone size: -
D gene: -
J gene: TRBJ2-7
V gene: TRBV4-1

CDR3 protein: CASSLGDSGGFEQYF
CDR3 DNA: TGTGCCAGCAGCTTGGGGGATAGCGGGGGATTCGAGCAGTACTTC
clone size: -
D gene: TRBD2
J gene: TRBJ2-7
V gene: TRBV5-4

CDR3 protein: CASNAGTSGTDTQYF
CDR3 DNA: TGCGCCAGCAACGCCGGGACTAGCGGCACAGATACGCAGTATTTT
clone size: -
D gene: TRBD2
J gene: TRBJ2-3
V gene: TRBV5-1

CDR3 protein: CASSEFRGLLKYGYTF
CDR3 DNA: TGTGCCAGCAGTGAATTTCGAGGATTGCTCAAATATGGCTACACCTTC
clone size: -
D gene: -
J gene: TRBJ1-2
V gene: TRBV2

CDR3 protein: CARTRDRGCSPLHF
CDR3 DNA: TGTGCCAGAACCCGGGACAGGGGATGCTCACCCCTCCACTTT
clone size: -
D gene: TRBD1
J gene: TRBJ1-6
V gene: TRBV6-5

CDR3 protein: CASSKVGTGNQPQHF
CDR3 DNA: TGTGCCAGCAGCAAGGTCGGGACAGGCAATCAGCCCCAGCATTTT
clone size: -
D gene: TRBD1
J gene: TRBJ1-5
V gene: TRBV7-2

CDR3 protein: CASSQPTGNTEAFF
CDR3 DNA: TGTGCCAGCAGCCAGCCAACAGGGAACACTGAAGCTTTCTTT
clone size: few
D gene: -
J gene: TRBJ1-1
V gene: TRBV5-5

CDR3 protein: CSAREGGVWFF
CDR3 DNA: TGCAGTGCTAGAGAGGGGGGGGTTTGGTTCTTC
clone size: -
D gene: TRBD2
J gene: TRBJ2-1
V gene: TRBV20-1

CDR3 protein: CSVGPGQGMGTEAFF
CDR3 DNA: TGCAGCGTCGGACCGGGACAGGGTATGGGAACTGAAGCTTTCTTT
clone size: -
D gene: TRBD1
J gene: TRBJ1-1
V gene: TRBV29-1

CDR3 protein: CASSSGGYTDTQYF
CDR3 DNA: TGCGCCAGCAGTAGCGGGGGCTACACAGATACGCAGTATTTT
clone size: once
D gene: TRBD2
J gene: TRBJ2-3
V gene: TRBV10-2

CDR3 protein: CASRHTGGPRSPLHF
CDR3 DNA: TGTGCCAGTAGGCATACAGGGGGCCCTAGGTCACCCCTCCACTTT
clone size: -
D gene: TRBD1
J gene: TRBJ1-6
V gene: TRBV19

CDR3 protein: CASSVGQGAYEQYF
CDR3 DNA: TGTGCCAGCAGCGTAGGTCAGGGGGCCTACGAGCAGTACTTC
clone size: once
D gene: TRBD1
J gene: TRBJ2-7
V gene: TRBV9

CDR3 protein: CASSMGPPGLAGPNEQFF
CDR3 DNA: TGTGCCAGTAGTATGGGGCCACCGGGACTAGCGGGACCAAATGAGCAGTTCTTC
clone size: few
D gene: TRBD2
J gene: TRBJ2-1
V gene: TRBV19

CDR3 protein: CASSLAGGGEAFF
CDR3 DNA: TGTGCCAGCAGCTTAGCTGGAGGAGGTGAAGCTTTCTTT
clone size: -
D gene: -
J gene: TRBJ1-1
V gene: TRBV7-9

CDR3 protein: CASSSTTDASGNTIYF
CDR3 DNA: TGTGCCAGCAGCTCTACGACAGACGCCTCTGGAAACACCATATATTTT
clone size: -
D gene: -
J gene: TRBJ1-3
V gene: TRBV7-6

CDR3 protein: CASSLLLALSGNTIYF
CDR3 DNA: TGTGCCAGCAGCTTACTACTTGCGCTCTCTGGAAACACCATATATTTT
clone size: -
D gene: -
J gene: TRBJ1-3
V gene: TRBV7-9

CDR3 protein: CASSQDIQEGNYGYTF
CDR3 DNA: TGCGCCAGCAGCCAAGATATCCAGGAGGGGAACTATGGCTACACCTTC
clone size: -
D gene: -
J gene: TRBJ1-2
V gene: TRBV4-1

CDR3 protein: CASSSHDRVENGYTF
CDR3 DNA: TGCGCCAGCAGCTCCCACGACAGGGTAGAAAATGGCTACACCTTC
clone size: -
D gene: TRBD1
J gene: TRBJ1-2
V gene: TRBV4-3

CDR3 protein: CAISRSGGPNTGELFF
CDR3 DNA: TGTGCCATCAGTCGTAGCGGGGGACCGAACACCGGGGAGCTGTTTTTT
clone size: -
D gene: TRBD2
J gene: TRBJ2-2
V gene: TRBV10-3

CDR3 protein: CASSTEGGNTGELFF
CDR3 DNA: TGTGCCAGCAGCACCGAGGGAGGGAACACCGGGGAGCTGTTTTTT
clone size: -
D gene: -
J gene: TRBJ2-2
V gene: TRBV7-6

CDR3 protein: CASSLGVAGPYEQYF
CDR3 DNA: TGCGCCAGCAGCTTAGGGGTGGCAGGACCCTACGAGCAGTACTTC
clone size: -
D gene: -
J gene: TRBJ2-7
V gene: TRBV5-1

CDR3 protein: CASSASSGVTYNEQFF
CDR3 DNA: TGTGCCAGCAGCGCCTCTAGCGGAGTTACCTACAATGAGCAGTTCTTC
clone size: -
D gene: TRBD2
J gene: TRBJ2-1
V gene: TRBV9

CDR3 protein: CASSHRGYTEAFF
CDR3 DNA: TGTGCCAGCAGCCACAGGGGATACACTGAAGCTTTCTTT
clone size: -
D gene: TRBD1
J gene: TRBJ1-1
V gene: TRBV6-1